This passage covers 20 T cell receptor beta chains from one sample sequenced in a study of T-cell reconstitution after alpha-beta-depleted transplantation in children. Unique molecular identifiers were incorporated when the TCRbeta library was constructed. TCRdb reanalysed the PCR reads using MiXCR and keeps one entry per CDR3 protein. In the table there are under 750,000 distinct CDR3 sequences, about 23% of which are singletons. Sample: PBMCs, mostly from graft donor cells, taken 360 days after TCRalphabeta/CD19-depleted stem cell transplant. The receptors come from a boy under two years old who had a stem cell transplant for acute myeloid leukemia, so the T cells may come from the graft donor.

This clonotype was recorded a few times. The chain joins TRBV20-1 to TRBJ1-1; no definite D call. The germline V gene encodes CDR1 DFQATT and CDR2 SNEGSKA (reference sequence). The V end was cut by 0 bases, the J end by 1 base, with 9 bases between. The CDR3 totals 14 residues. CDR3 DNA: TGCAGTGCTAGAGATATTAAGGGGAACACTGAAGCTTTCTTT. Protein sequence: CSARDIKGNTEAFF.

The rearrangement uses TRBV27 and TRBJ2-3, with 9 bases lining up with TRBD1. Germline V gene sequence: CDR1 MNHEY, CDR2 SMNVEV (reference sequence). The CDR3 contains 15 residues. V shed 4 bases, J shed 2 bases, and the junction held 4 bases outside the gene matches. The CDR3 DNA sequence: TGTGCCAGCAGTTGGGGGACAGGGACCACAGATACGCAGTATTTT. Encoded protein: CASSWGTGTTDTQYF.

J is TRBJ1-6 and V is TRBV20-1, with D perhaps TRBD1 (6 bases). Trimming shortened V by 2 bases and J by 7 bases, and 15 bases separated the two germline ends. The CDR3 totals 15 residues. Per the germline V gene, CDR1 is DFQATT and CDR2 is SNEGSKA (reference sequence). The CDR3 DNA sequence: TGCAGTGCTAGACCCCCTACAGGGTTCAATTCACCCCTCCACTTT. Protein product: CSARPPTGFNSPLHF.

The chain joins TRBV20-1 to TRBJ2-7; TRBD1 aligns across 8 bases. This CDR3 has 14 residues. Germline CDR1 reads DFQATT; CDR2 reads SNEGSKA (reference sequence). The CDR3 reads CSAGGGNLSYEQYV. DNA for the CDR3: TGCAGCGCAGGGGGCGGAAATCTCTCCTACGAGCAGTACGTC.

The rearrangement links TRBV20-1 to TRBJ2-3; the D is unclear. The CDR3 is made up of 15 amino acids. Germline lookup yields CDR1 DFQATT and CDR2 SNEGSKA (reference sequence). With 5 bases removed from V and 0 bases from J, the gap between germline ends came to 15 bases. CDR3 region: CSAPPWGTSTDTQYF. The DNA for the CDR3 is TGCAGTGCTCCCCCGTGGGGAACTAGCACAGATACGCAGTATTTT.

The count of this clonotype is one. The chain employs TRBV10-3 and TRBJ1-5, with D possibly TRBD1 on 5 matching bases. The CDR3 totals 17 residues. Germline CDR1 and CDR2: ENHRY and SYGVKD. V lost 0 bases and J lost 4, with 16 bases in between. CDR3 in DNA: TGTGCCATCAGTGAGTCGACCGGACCCGGGGGAAATCAGCCCCAGCATTTT. Amino acids: CAISESTGPGGNQPQHF.

This clonotype was counted at least ten times. This chain links TRBV20-1 with TRBJ2-5, with D possibly being TRBD2 (6 bases). CDR1 is DFQATT, CDR2 SNEGSKA, per germline (reference sequence). This CDR3 has 12 residues. Trimming pared 6 bases from V and 3 bases from J, leaving 11 bases between. The CDR3 spells CSASRGKETQYF. The CDR3 DNA reads TGCAGTGCCAGTCGGGGGAAAGAGACCCAGTACTTC.

This clonotype was seen just once. CDR3: CASSQDNQGTYEQYV. CDR3 nucleotides: TGCGCCAGCAGCCAAGATAACCAGGGAACCTACGAGCAGTACGTC. This chain links TRBV4-1 with TRBJ2-7; the D gene is possibly TRBD1 (5 bases). The CDR3 extends over 15 amino acids. V lost 0 bases and J 2 bases, leaving 11 bases between the germline ends. Germline CDR1 MGHRA, CDR2 YSYEKL.

This clonotype has only a few counts. V gene TRBV29-1 combines with J gene TRBJ2-1; tentative D call: TRBD1 (5 bases). V shed 4 bases and J shed 7 bases, with 17 bases lying between them. CDR1 is SQVTM, CDR2 ANQGSEA, per germline. The CDR3 extends over 14 amino acids. The CDR3 DNA reads TGCAGCGTTGGACTGTCCCTTACAGGAAATGAGCAGTTCTTC. As protein: CSVGLSLTGNEQFF.

The rearrangement joins TRBV7-2 to TRBJ2-5; D is unresolved. V was shortened by 3 bases and J by 1 base, with 9 bases between the two germline ends. The germline gives CDR1 SGHTA, CDR2 FQGNSA. The CDR3 covers 14 residues. Here the CDR3 DNA reads TGTGCCAGCAGCTTTTCCAGTCCCCAAGAGACCCAGTACTTC. This gives the protein CASSFSSPQETQYF.

This clonotype was seen many times. The gene calls are TRBV29-1 and TRBJ2-3; D uncertain. Germline V gene data show CDR1 as SQVTM and CDR2 as ANQGSEA. The CDR3 covers 13 residues. V shed 6 bases and J shed 2 bases, with 12 bases lying between them. The CDR3 region is CSVVTRYTDTQYF. Written as DNA, the CDR3 is TGCAGCGTGGTCACGAGGTACACAGATACGCAGTATTTT.

This clonotype was counted ten times or more. This chain connects TRBV5-1 to TRBJ1-3; D is uncertain. This CDR3 contains 14 residues. Germline CDR1 and CDR2: SGHRS and YFSETQ. V gave up 5 bases and J gave up 4 bases, with 13 bases separating them. Here the CDR3 reads CASRGPPGGNTIYF. The CDR3 bases are TGCGCCAGCAGAGGACCGCCCGGGGGAAACACCATATATTTT.

Ten or more counts support this clonotype. The chain carries TRBV20-1 and TRBJ2-1, with 9 bases fitting TRBD2. The CDR3 is 14 amino acids. Per the germline V gene, CDR1 is DFQATT and CDR2 is SNEGSKA (reference sequence). Trimming removed 5 bases from V and 8 bases from J; junction bases left unmatched: 10. This chain's CDR3 is CSARPASGDYEQFF. The CDR3 DNA reads as TGCAGTGCTCGTCCGGCTAGCGGGGACTATGAGCAGTTCTTC.

The rearrangement links TRBV7-9 to TRBJ1-1; 10 bases fit TRBD1. CDR1 and CDR2 (germline): SEHNR, FQNEAQ (reference sequence). V lost 2 bases, J lost 1 base, and 4 bases stayed unmatched. This CDR3 spans 16 amino acids. The CDR3 DNA reads TGTGCCAGCAGCTTATGGGACAGGGGCAAGAACACTGAAGCTTTCTTT. It is translated as CASSLWDRGKNTEAFF.

This clonotype turned up a few times. The CDR3 region has the DNA TGTGCCAGCAGCTTAGGTCATGGGGAGCAGTACGTC. This translates into CASSLGHGEQYV. The chain uses TRBV13 and TRBJ2-7, with no clear D. The CDR3 loop spans 12 amino acids. CDR1 is PRHDT, CDR2 FYEKMQ, per germline (reference sequence). Trimming stripped 0 bases from V and 7 bases from J, with 7 bases between.

The chain couples TRBV6-1 to TRBJ2-7; TRBD1 matches at 8 bases. There are 14 residues in the CDR3. Germline CDR1 is MNHNS and CDR2 is SASEGT. Germline trimming cut 7 bases from V and 4 bases from J; bases unmatched to any gene: 9. CDR3 bases: TGTGCCAGCAAGTCGAGGACAGGGCCTTACGAGCAGTACTTC. It codes for CASKSRTGPYEQYF.

In its sample, this clonotype was seen many times. V usage is TRBV29-1 and J usage is TRBJ2-3, with D possibly called TRBD1 or TRBD2 (5 bases each). Germline V gene sequence: CDR1 SQVTM, CDR2 ANQGSEA. This CDR3 is built from 14 residues. Between the trimmed V and J ends, which lost 6 bases and 3 bases, there was a span of 16 bases. The CDR3 region is CSVRDGVGTDTQYF. The CDR3 DNA is TGCAGCGTCCGGGACGGGGTGGGGACAGATACGCAGTATTTT.

The rearrangement uses TRBV20-1 and TRBJ1-4; 7 positions match TRBD1. Per germline, CDR1 DFQATT and CDR2 SNEGSKA (reference sequence). The CDR3 covers 14 residues. V gave up 3 bases and J gave up 3 bases; unmatched junction bases: 4. For the CDR3, the DNA is TGCAGTGCTAGCCCGACAGGGTCTAATGAAAAACTGTTTTTT. Translation gives CSASPTGSNEKLFF.

Many counts were recorded for this clonotype. The V and J genes are TRBV7-9 and TRBJ2-4; no definite D call. The V gene's germline CDR1 is SEHNR and CDR2 FQNEAQ (reference sequence). The CDR3 is 14 residues long. The V end was cut by 2 bases, the J end by 0 bases, with 5 bases between. The CDR3 sequence: CASSLKGAKNIQYF. DNA for the CDR3: TGTGCCAGCAGCTTAAAGGGAGCCAAAAACATTCAGTACTTC.

This clonotype was counted ten times or more. The chain carries TRBV5-1 and TRBJ2-2; D is unclear. Trimming pared 0 bases from V and 6 bases from J, leaving 6 bases between. The germline V gene encodes CDR1 SGHRS and CDR2 YFSETQ. CDR3 length equals 13 residues. The chain's CDR3 is CASSLEVPGELFF. CDR3 coding DNA: TGCGCCAGCAGCTTGGAGGTTCCCGGGGAGCTGTTTTTT.